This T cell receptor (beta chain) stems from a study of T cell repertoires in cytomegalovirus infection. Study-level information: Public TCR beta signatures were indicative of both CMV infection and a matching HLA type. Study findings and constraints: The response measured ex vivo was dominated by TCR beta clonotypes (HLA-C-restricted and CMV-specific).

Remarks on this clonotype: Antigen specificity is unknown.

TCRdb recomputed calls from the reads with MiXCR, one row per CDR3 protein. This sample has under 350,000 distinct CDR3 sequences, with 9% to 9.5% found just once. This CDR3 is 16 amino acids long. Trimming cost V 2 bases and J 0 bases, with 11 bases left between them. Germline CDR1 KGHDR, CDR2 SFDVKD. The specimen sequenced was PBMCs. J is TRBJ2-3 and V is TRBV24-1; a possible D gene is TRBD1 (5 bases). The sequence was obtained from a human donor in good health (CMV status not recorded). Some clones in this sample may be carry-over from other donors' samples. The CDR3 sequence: CATSDWGSPSTDTQYF. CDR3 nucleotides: TGTGCCACCAGTGATTGGGGCTCCCCAAGCACAGATACGCAGTATTTT.